This T cell receptor beta chain appears in the sequencing data of a study of cytomegalovirus exposure and HLA in healthy donors. Study-level findings and limits: Near-uniform donor sequencing depth was presumed by presence/absence analyses. A later analysis showed that HLA-associated TCR beta chains had undergone more clonal expansion than equally common others.

As to this clone: Antigen: not known.

This PCR relied on a set of 60 Vbeta primers and 13 Jbeta primers. The assay was immunoSEQ multiplex PCR, and TCRdb's table has in-frame clones only and misses some. This repertoire shows more than 90,000 clones, 82% found once; its top ten account for about 3.8%. The J segment lost 7 bases and the V segment lost 4 bases, leaving 13 bases of the junction unmatched. Germline V gives CDR1 SGHDT, CDR2 YYEEEE. The CDR3 consists of 18 residues. What was sequenced was PBMCs. The chain is built from TRBV5-6 and TRBJ2-1; TRBD2 aligns across 14 bases. This receptor was taken from a man between 50 and 59 years old in good health and CMV-seronegative. The CDR3 DNA is TGTGCCAGCAGCGGCCTGGGGGGACTAGCGGGAGTGTTAAATGAGCAGTTCTTC. It specifies CASSGLGGLAGVLNEQFF.